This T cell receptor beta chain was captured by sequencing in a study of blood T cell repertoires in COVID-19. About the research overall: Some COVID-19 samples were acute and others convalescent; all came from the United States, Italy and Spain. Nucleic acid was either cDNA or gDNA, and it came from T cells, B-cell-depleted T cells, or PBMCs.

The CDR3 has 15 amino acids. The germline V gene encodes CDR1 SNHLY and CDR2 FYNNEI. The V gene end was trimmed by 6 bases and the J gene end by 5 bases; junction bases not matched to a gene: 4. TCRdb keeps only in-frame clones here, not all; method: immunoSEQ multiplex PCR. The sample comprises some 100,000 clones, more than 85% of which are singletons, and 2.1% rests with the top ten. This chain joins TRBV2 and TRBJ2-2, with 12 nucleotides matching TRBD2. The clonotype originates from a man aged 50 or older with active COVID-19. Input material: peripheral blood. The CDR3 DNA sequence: TGTGCCAGCAGAAGGACTAGCGGGGATACCGGGGAGCTGTTTTTT. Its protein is CASRRTSGDTGELFF.